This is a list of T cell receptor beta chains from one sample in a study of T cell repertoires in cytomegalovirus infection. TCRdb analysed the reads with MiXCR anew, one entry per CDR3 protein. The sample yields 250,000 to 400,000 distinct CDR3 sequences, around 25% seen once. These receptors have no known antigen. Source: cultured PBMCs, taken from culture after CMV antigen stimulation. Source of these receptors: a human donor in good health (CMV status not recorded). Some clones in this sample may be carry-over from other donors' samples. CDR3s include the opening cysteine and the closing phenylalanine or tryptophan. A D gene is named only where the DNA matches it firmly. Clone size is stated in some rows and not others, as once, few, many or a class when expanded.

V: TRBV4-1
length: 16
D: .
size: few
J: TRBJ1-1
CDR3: CASSQDRVSTNTEAFF
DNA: TGCGCCAGCAGCCAAGATCGCGTCTCAACGAACACTGAAGCTTTCTTT

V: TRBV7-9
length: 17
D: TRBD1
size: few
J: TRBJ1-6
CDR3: CASSLAMGQRSGSPLHF
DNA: TGTGCCAGCAGCTTAGCCATGGGACAGCGATCGGGTTCACCCCTCCACTTT

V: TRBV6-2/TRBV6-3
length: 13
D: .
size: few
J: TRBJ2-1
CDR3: CASTKRRRDEQFF
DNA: TGTGCCAGCACCAAGCGGAGGAGAGATGAGCAGTTCTTC

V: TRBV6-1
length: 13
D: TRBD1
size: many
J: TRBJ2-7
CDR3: CASTRQGYYEQYF
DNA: TGTGCCAGTACGAGACAGGGGTACTACGAGCAGTACTTC

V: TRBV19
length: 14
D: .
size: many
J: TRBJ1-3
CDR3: CASSIRGSGNTIYF
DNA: TGTGCCAGCAGTATCAGGGGTTCAGGAAACACCATATATTTT

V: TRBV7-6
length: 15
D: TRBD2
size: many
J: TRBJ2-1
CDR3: CASSIGASGFNEQFF
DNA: TGTGCCAGCAGCATCGGGGCTAGCGGGTTCAATGAGCAGTTCTTC

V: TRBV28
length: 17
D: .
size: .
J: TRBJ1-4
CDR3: CASSFPFMTAANEKLFF
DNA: TGTGCCAGCAGTTTTCCCTTCATGACCGCCGCTAATGAAAAACTGTTTTTT

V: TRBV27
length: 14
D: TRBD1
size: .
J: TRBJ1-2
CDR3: CASKKARDREGYTF
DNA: TGTGCCAGCAAGAAGGCGAGGGACAGGGAGGGCTACACCTTC

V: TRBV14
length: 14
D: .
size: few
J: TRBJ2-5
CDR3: CASSLTRQQETQYF
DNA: TGTGCCAGCAGCCTCACCAGGCAGCAAGAGACCCAGTACTTC

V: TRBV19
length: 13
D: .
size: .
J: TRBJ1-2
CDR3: CASSMEGGYGYTF
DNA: TGTGCCAGTAGTATGGAAGGGGGCTATGGCTACACCTTC

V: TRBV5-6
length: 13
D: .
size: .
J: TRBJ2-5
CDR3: CASSLSIQETQYF
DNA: TGTGCCAGCAGCTTGAGCATACAAGAGACCCAGTACTTC

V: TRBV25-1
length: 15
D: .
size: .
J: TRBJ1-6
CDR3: CASSESRGLNSPLHF
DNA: TGTGCCAGCAGTGAATCTCGGGGGCTCAATTCACCCCTCCACTTT

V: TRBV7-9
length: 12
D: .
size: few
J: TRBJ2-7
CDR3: CASSLEDYEQYF
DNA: TGTGCCAGCAGCTTAGAGGATTACGAGCAGTACTTC

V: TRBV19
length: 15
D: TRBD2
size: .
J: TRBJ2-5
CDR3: CASSPSGRLRETQYF
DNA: TGTGCCAGTAGCCCTAGCGGGAGACTGAGGGAGACCCAGTACTTC

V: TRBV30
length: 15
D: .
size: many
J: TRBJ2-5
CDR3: CAWSIAWGPGETQYF
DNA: TGTGCCTGGAGCATTGCTTGGGGGCCCGGAGAGACCCAGTACTTC

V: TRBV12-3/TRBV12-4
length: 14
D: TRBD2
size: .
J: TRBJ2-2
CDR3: CATRLAGDAGELFF
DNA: TGTGCCACTCGACTAGCGGGAGACGCCGGGGAGCTGTTTTTT

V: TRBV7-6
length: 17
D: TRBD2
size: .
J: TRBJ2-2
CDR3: CASSSGLAGGPAGELFF
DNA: TGTGCCAGCAGCTCCGGACTAGCGGGAGGGCCCGCCGGGGAGCTGTTTTTT

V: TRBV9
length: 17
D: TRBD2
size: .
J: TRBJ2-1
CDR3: CASSVGTSGRSYNEQFF
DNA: TGTGCCAGCAGCGTGGGGACTAGCGGGAGATCCTACAATGAGCAGTTCTTC

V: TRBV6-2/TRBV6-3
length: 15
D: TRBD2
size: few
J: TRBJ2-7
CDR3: CASSPGLAGGTGQYF
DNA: TGTGCCAGCAGCCCAGGACTAGCGGGAGGAACGGGGCAGTACTTC

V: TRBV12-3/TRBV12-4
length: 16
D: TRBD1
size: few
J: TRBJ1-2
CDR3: CASSAGDRGFFYGYTF
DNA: TGTGCCAGCAGTGCCGGGGACAGGGGATTTTTCTATGGCTACACCTTC

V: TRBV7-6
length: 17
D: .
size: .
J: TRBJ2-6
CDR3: CASTPREGSSGANVLTF
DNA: TGTGCCAGTACCCCGAGGGAAGGTTCCTCTGGGGCCAACGTCCTGACTTTC

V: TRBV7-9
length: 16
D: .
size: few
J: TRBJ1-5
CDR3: CASSLAFGQNNQPQHF
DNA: TGTGCCAGCAGCTTAGCTTTCGGGCAGAACAATCAGCCCCAGCATTTT

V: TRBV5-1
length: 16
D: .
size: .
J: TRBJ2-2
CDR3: CASSSPLPGAHRELFF
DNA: TGCGCCAGCAGCTCGCCTTTACCCGGGGCGCACAGGGAGCTGTTTTTT

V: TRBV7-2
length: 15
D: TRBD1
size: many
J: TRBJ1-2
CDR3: CASSPAGTVGRGYTF
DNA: TGTGCCAGCAGCCCTGCCGGGACAGTTGGACGGGGCTACACCTTC

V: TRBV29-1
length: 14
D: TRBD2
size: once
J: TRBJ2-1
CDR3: CSTESGRSYNEQFF
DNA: TGCAGCACAGAGAGCGGGAGGTCCTACAATGAGCAGTTCTTC

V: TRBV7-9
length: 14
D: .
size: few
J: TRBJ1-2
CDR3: CASSDNRDAYGYTF
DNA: TGTGCCAGCAGCGATAACAGAGACGCCTATGGCTACACCTTC

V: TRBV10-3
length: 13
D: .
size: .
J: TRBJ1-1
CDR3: CAISDRFDTEAFF
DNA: TGTGCCATCAGTGACCGGTTTGACACTGAAGCTTTCTTT

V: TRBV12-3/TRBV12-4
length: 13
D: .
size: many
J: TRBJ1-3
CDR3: CASTRRNGNTIYF
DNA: TGTGCCAGCACAAGGAGAAACGGAAACACCATATATTTT

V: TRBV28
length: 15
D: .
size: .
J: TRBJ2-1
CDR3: CASSPTRVSYNEQFF
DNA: TGTGCCAGCAGTCCCACCCGGGTATCCTACAATGAGCAGTTCTTC

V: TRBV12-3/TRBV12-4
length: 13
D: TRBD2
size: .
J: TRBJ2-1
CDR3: CASKVLAGDEQFF
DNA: TGTGCCAGCAAAGTACTAGCGGGAGATGAGCAGTTCTTC

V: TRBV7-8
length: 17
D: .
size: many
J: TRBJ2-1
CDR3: CASSSRTITHNYNEQFF
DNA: TGTGCCAGCAGCAGTAGGACTATCACCCATAATTACAATGAGCAGTTCTTC

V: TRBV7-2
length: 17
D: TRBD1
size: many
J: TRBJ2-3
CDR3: CASSQTGTASWADTQYF
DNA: TGTGCCAGCAGCCAGACCGGGACAGCAAGTTGGGCAGATACGCAGTATTTT

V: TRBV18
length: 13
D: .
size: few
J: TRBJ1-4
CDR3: CASSPPGDEKLFF
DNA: TGTGCCAGCTCACCACCCGGGGATGAAAAACTGTTTTTT

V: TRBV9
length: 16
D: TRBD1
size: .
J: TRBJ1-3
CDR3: CASSETGGVTGNTIYF
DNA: TGTGCCAGCAGCGAGACAGGGGGCGTAACTGGAAACACCATATATTTT

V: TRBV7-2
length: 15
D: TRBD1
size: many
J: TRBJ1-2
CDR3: CASSTQGTRIYGYTF
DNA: TGTGCCAGCAGCACACAGGGGACTCGGATCTATGGCTACACCTTC

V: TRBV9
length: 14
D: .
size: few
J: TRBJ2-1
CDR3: CASSVARAPGEQFF
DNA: TGTGCCAGCAGCGTAGCGCGAGCACCGGGTGAGCAGTTCTTC